This entry lists 17 T cell receptor beta chains sequenced from one sample in a study of cytomegalovirus exposure and HLA in healthy donors. PCR employed 60 Vbeta and 13 Jbeta primers. The assay was immunoSEQ multiplex PCR, and TCRdb's table has in-frame clones only and misses some. The repertoire holds some 140,000 clones, about two thirds seen once, with 2.4% in the top ten. The sample consisted of PBMCs. The receptors come from a woman aged 35 to 49 in good health and CMV-seronegative.

The chain combines TRBV29-1 with TRBJ2-3, with a tentative D call TRBD1 (5 bases). V lost 4 bases to trimming and J lost 8 bases, with 25 bases between them. This CDR3 is built from 16 residues. Germline CDR1 is SQVTM and CDR2 is ANQGSEA. The CDR3 DNA reads as TGCAGCGTTGTAGTTCGCCCCATAGGGGCGTTAGGTACGCAGTATTTT. Its translation is CSVVVRPIGALGTQYF.

The rearrangement joins TRBV7-9 to TRBJ1-2, with D possibly being TRBD1 (5 bases). With 8 bases removed from V and 4 bases from J, the gap between germline ends came to 8 bases. This CDR3 comprises 11 residues. CDR1 is SEHNR and CDR2 is FQNEAQ in the germline V gene (reference sequence). CDR3 region: CASGGSYGYTF. The CDR3, as DNA: TGTGCCAGCGGGGGGTCCTATGGCTACACCTTC.

This clone was observed a few times. The J gene is TRBJ2-7, the V gene TRBV6-6, with TRBD2 as a possible D gene (6 bases). The length of the CDR3 is 15 residues. From germline, CDR1 is MNHNY and CDR2 SVGAGI (reference sequence). V was cut by 2 bases and J by 1 base, with 12 bases left in between. CDR3 DNA sequence: TGTGCCAGCAGTTACGGCACAGGACTATCCTACGAGCAGTACTTC. Its translation: CASSYGTGLSYEQYF.

The V gene is TRBV5-1, the J gene TRBJ2-2; no firm D call. The germline CDR1 and CDR2 sequences are SGHRS and YFSETQ. Trimming left V 0 bases short and J 2 bases short, with 5 bases between. This CDR3 comprises 14 residues. CDR3 sequence reads: CASSLDTNTGELFF. The CDR3 bases are TGCGCCAGCAGCTTGGACACCAACACCGGGGAGCTGTTTTTT.

V and J are TRBV20-1 and TRBJ2-1, with D possibly matching TRBD2 (6 bases). Trimming took 6 bases from V and 9 from J, leaving 12 bases between them. The CDR3 spans 11 residues. The germline V gene has CDR1 DFQATT and CDR2 SNEGSKA (reference sequence). The CDR3 region is CSAQGTFEQFF. The CDR3 DNA reads as TGCAGTGCCCAAGGGACTTTTGAGCAGTTCTTC.

The genes are TRBV10-3 and TRBJ2-3; TRBD1 matches 7 bases. The germline CDR1 and CDR2 sequences are ENHRY and SYGVKD. The CDR3 sequence is 16 residues long. After removal of 3 bases from V and 0 bases from J, the junction contained 6 bases not matched to a gene. The CDR3 region is CAISDQAGGSTDTQYF. The DNA for the CDR3 is TGTGCCATCAGTGACCAGGCAGGGGGTAGCACAGATACGCAGTATTTT.

This clone was observed a single time. V usage is TRBV25-1 and J usage is TRBJ2-2, with 7 bases matching TRBD1. Germline-derived CDR1 and CDR2 are MGHDK and SYGVNS. The CDR3 runs to 16 residues. The V gene end was trimmed by 5 bases and the J gene end by 2 bases; junction bases not matched to a gene: 8. The CDR3, as DNA: TGTGCCAGCAGTAACCAAGGGACAGTTAACACCGGGGAGCTGTTTTTT. It codes for CASSNQGTVNTGELFF.

This clone showed up just a few times. The chain has TRBV11-1 and TRBJ1-1, with a possible D match to TRBD1 (6 bases). From germline, CDR1 is SGHAT and CDR2 FQDESV (reference sequence). Trimming left V 5 bases short and J 2 bases short, with 12 bases between. CDR3 length equals 14 residues. This chain's CDR3 is CASSRLQGNTEAFF. Written as DNA, the CDR3 is TGTGCCAGCAGCCGCTTACAGGGAAACACTGAAGCTTTCTTT.

This clone was counted only a few times. The rearrangement links TRBV2 to TRBJ2-3, with 7 bases that match TRBD1. CDR3 length: 15 residues. Germline CDR1 reads SNHLY; CDR2 reads FYNNEI. Germline trimming cut 6 bases from V and 7 bases from J; bases unmatched to any gene: 13. In DNA, the CDR3 is TGTGCCAGCAGCCGGGCCGACAGGGAAGTAAATACGCAGTATTTT. It yields the protein CASSRADREVNTQYF.

This sequence joins TRBV7-2 and TRBJ1-5; D ambiguous. The CDR3 totals 13 residues. Trimming removed 5 bases at V and 2 bases at J, with 7 bases between. CDR1 and CDR2 from the germline V gene are SGHTA and FQGNSA. CDR3 sequence reads: CASSPSGNQPQHF. The CDR3 DNA reads as TGTGCCAGCAGCCCGAGCGGCAATCAGCCCCAGCATTTT.

Only a few counts were recorded for this clone. V usage is TRBV5-6 and J usage is TRBJ2-5, with D uncertain. The J call is in doubt because the DNA end fits TRBJ2-7 better. This CDR3 contains 16 residues. Germline V gene sequence: CDR1 SGHDT, CDR2 YYEEEE. The CDR3 protein is CASSLVPSRRRNEQYF. The DNA of the CDR3 is TGTGCCAGCAGCTTGGTTCCGTCGAGAAGAAGAAACGAGCAGTACTTC.

This clone was found a few times. The chain is built from TRBV11-2 and TRBJ2-7, with 7 bases that match TRBD2. With 5 bases clipped from V and 3 bases from J, the junction kept 10 bases outside the gene matches. The CDR3 totals 15 residues. In germline, CDR1 is SGHAT, CDR2 FQNNGV. CDR3 nucleotide sequence: TGTGCCAGCAGCGCTCGTGGCGGGGGAGTCTACGAGCAGTACTTC. Encoded protein: CASSARGGGVYEQYF.

The chain links TRBV6-5 to TRBJ1-2; D perhaps matches TRBD1 (5 bases). Germline lookup yields CDR1 MNHEY and CDR2 SVGAGI. V was clipped by 6 bases and J by 6 bases, with 11 bases between them. The CDR3 is 12 residues long. As DNA, the CDR3 is TGTGCCAGCAGACGGGGGAGCGATGGCTACACCTTC. It codes for CASRRGSDGYTF.

The rearrangement links TRBV5-1 to TRBJ1-4; the match to TRBD1 covers 7 bases. The germline V gene has CDR1 SGHRS and CDR2 YFSETQ. V dropped 1 base and J dropped 5; count of bases not matched to a gene: 2. The CDR3 is 14 residues long. The CDR3 coding sequence is TGCGCCAGCAGCTTGACAGGGGTCAATGAAAAACTGTTTTTT. It translates to CASSLTGVNEKLFF.

The chain carries TRBV4-1 and TRBJ2-7; 13 bases agree with TRBD2. CDR1 MGHRA and CDR2 YSYEKL come from the germline V gene. V lost 4 bases and J lost 3; bases outside the gene matches: 3. The CDR3 contains 15 residues. CDR3 sequence (DNA): TGCGCCAGCAGCCTTGGGACTAGCGGGGACTACGAGCAGTACTTC. Amino acid sequence: CASSLGTSGDYEQYF.

Turning to this clone: Because it lacks the conserved phenylalanine or tryptophan at the end, this CDR3 is likely a read error. Because the CDR3's place on the DNA is in doubt, the DNA is left out and the CDR3 is given as listed by TCRdb. The CDR3 reads CASSIQGLSYL. The V call is TRBV2, the J call TRBJ2-7; whether TRBD2, the table's D call, matches the DNA was not checked. 11 amino acids form the CDR3, both terminal residues included. Germline loops: CDR1 SNHLY, CDR2 FYNNEI.

The chain links TRBV27 to TRBJ1-2, with D possibly matching TRBD1 (5 bases). The CDR3 contains 15 residues. V was shortened by 5 bases and J by 4 bases, with 17 bases between the two germline ends. Germline CDR1 reads MNHEY; CDR2 reads SMNVEV (reference sequence). CDR3 amino acids: CASSIRGGYPYGYTF. The DNA for the CDR3 is TGTGCCAGCAGTATCCGCGGGGGTTACCCCTATGGCTACACCTTC.